The rows below give T cell receptor beta chains drawn from one sample of a study of T cells after yellow fever vaccination. From the 5' RACE reads, TCRdb called clonotypes with MiXCR, one entry per CDR3 protein. The data contain about 400,000 distinct CDR3 sequences, 6.2% of them singletons. The sample was PBMCs, taken 5 days after the yellow fever booster vaccination. The receptors were gathered from a man younger than 45 who received the YFV17D yellow fever vaccine. Each CDR3 is given with its conserved first and last residue. The D gene is left open where the match is weak. Where a row states a size, it is once, few, many or the class of an expanded clone; other rows omit it.

NA,TRBJ2-7,NA,TRBV5-1,CASSLGWASYEQYF,TGCGCCAGCAGCTTGGGGTGGGCTTCGTACGAGCAGTACTTC
few,TRBJ2-1,NA,TRBV7-2,CASSWRSGNEQFF,TGTGCCAGCAGTTGGAGAAGCGGCAATGAGCAGTTCTTC
NA,TRBJ2-1,NA,TRBV19,CASRVGSWEFF,TGTGCCAGCCGTGTGGGGTCTTGGGAGTTCTTC
few,TRBJ1-5,NA,TRBV20-1,CSASRGQVYQPQHF,TGCAGTGCTAGTCGGGGGCAGGTTTATCAGCCCCAGCATTTT
few,TRBJ1-5,TRBD1,TRBV5-1,CASSLQGMYQPQHF,TGCGCCAGCAGCTTACAGGGGATGTATCAGCCCCAGCATTTT
many,TRBJ2-4,TRBD1,TRBV20-1,CSAPQGGVKNIQYF,TGCAGTGCTCCACAGGGGGGAGTCAAAAACATTCAGTACTTC
NA,TRBJ2-3,NA,TRBV11-2,CASSLDRLAADTQYF,TGTGCCAGCAGCTTAGATCGCCTAGCTGCAGATACGCAGTATTTT
many,TRBJ2-1,TRBD1,TRBV20-1,CSAAGTGVMNEQFF,TGCAGTGCTGCCGGGACAGGGGTTATGAATGAGCAGTTCTTC
NA,TRBJ2-1,TRBD2,TRBV25-1,CASSERRLAEYNEQFF,TGTGCCAGCAGTGAACGAAGACTAGCGGAGTACAATGAGCAGTTCTTC
many,TRBJ2-1,TRBD2,TRBV7-8,CASSLRLAGADEQFF,TGTGCCAGCAGCTTAAGACTAGCGGGAGCCGATGAGCAGTTCTTC
few,TRBJ2-1,TRBD2,TRBV24-1,CATSDLQGLGSEQFF,TGTGCCACCAGTGATTTGCAGGGACTAGGATCCGAGCAGTTCTTC
few,TRBJ1-1,NA,TRBV19,CASSISGVNTEAFF,TGTGCCAGTAGTATCTCAGGGGTGAACACTGAAGCTTTCTTT
NA,TRBJ2-2,NA,TRBV11-2,CASSVQTPGELFF,TGTGCCAGCAGCGTACAGACCCCCGGGGAGCTGTTTTTT
many,TRBJ2-5,NA,TRBV6-5,CASSYSAFGGFWETQYF,TGTGCCAGCAGTTACTCAGCTTTCGGGGGTTTCTGGGAGACCCAGTACTTC
few,TRBJ1-2,TRBD1,TRBV29-1,CSVGTARYGYTF,TGCAGCGTCGGGACAGCGCGCTATGGCTACACCTTC
many,TRBJ2-1,TRBD2,TRBV20-1,CSVEGVSGRGNEQFF,TGCAGTGTGGAGGGGGTGAGCGGGAGGGGTAATGAGCAGTTCTTC
many,TRBJ1-6,NA,TRBV6-5,CASSDTNSPLHF,TGTGCCAGCAGTGACACCAATTCACCCCTCCACTTT
many,TRBJ2-2,TRBD1,TRBV27,CASSPLDRATGELFF,TGTGCCAGCAGTCCCTTGGACAGGGCGACCGGGGAGCTGTTTTTT
NA,TRBJ1-6,NA,TRBV18,CASSPERGSPLHF,TGTGCCAGCTCACCCGAGCGTGGGTCACCCCTCCACTTT
NA,TRBJ2-6,NA,TRBV27,CASSRRDTGANVLTF,TGTGCCAGCAGCCGCCGGGACACTGGGGCCAACGTCCTGACTTTC
many,TRBJ1-1,NA,TRBV7-9,CASSFGIGGSEAFF,TGTGCCAGCAGCTTCGGTATCGGTGGCAGTGAAGCTTTCTTT
NA,TRBJ1-6,NA,TRBV5-1,CASSLEGRGHSPLHF,TGCGCCAGCAGCTTGGAGGGCAGGGGACATTCACCCCTCCACTTT
NA,TRBJ2-6,NA,TRBV7-3,CASSSISGANVLTF,TGTGCCAGCAGTTCTATCTCCGGGGCCAACGTCCTGACTTTC
once,TRBJ2-1,TRBD2,TRBV4-1,CASSQDIGLEVPKQFF,TGCGCCAGCAGCCAAGATATCGGACTAGAAGTACCGAAGCAGTTCTTC
few,TRBJ2-3,TRBD1,TRBV7-2,CASSLRQGVTDTQYF,TGTGCCAGCAGCTTGAGACAGGGGGTGACAGATACGCAGTATTTT
NA,TRBJ2-3,NA,TRBV7-2,CASGGRHADTQYF,TGTGCCAGCGGAGGGAGGCACGCGGATACGCAGTATTTT
many,TRBJ2-1,TRBD2,TRBV5-1,CASSISGRNNEQFF,TGCGCCAGCAGTATTAGCGGGAGGAACAATGAGCAGTTCTTC
NA,TRBJ2-5,TRBD2,TRBV15,CATSGEGMLAGGKETQYF,TGTGCCACCAGCGGAGAAGGGATGCTAGCGGGAGGGAAAGAGACCCAGTACTTC
many,TRBJ2-1,TRBD2,TRBV7-3,CASSLGLAGEGEQFF,TGTGCCAGCAGCCTCGGACTAGCGGGAGAAGGTGAGCAGTTCTTC
NA,TRBJ2-1,NA,TRBV6-6,CASGGDMKQFF,TGTGCCAGCGGGGGGGACATGAAGCAGTTCTTC
many,TRBJ2-7,TRBD2,TRBV28,CASTGGGGVPEQYF,TGTGCCAGCACCGGTGGGGGAGGGGTCCCCGAGCAGTACTTC
few,TRBJ2-7,TRBD2,TRBV12-3/TRBV12-4,CASSFGTSGYEQYF,TGTGCCAGCAGTTTCGGGACTAGCGGATACGAGCAGTACTTC
few,TRBJ2-5,TRBD1,TRBV5-4,CASSSRDRGRETQYF,TGTGCCAGCAGCTCCCGGGACAGGGGGCGAGAGACCCAGTACTTC
NA,TRBJ2-5,TRBD1,TRBV9,CASSRGTGQETQYF,TGTGCCAGCAGCAGGGGGACAGGGCAAGAGACCCAGTACTTC
NA,TRBJ2-7,TRBD2,TRBV29-1,CSVKVASGAGQYF,TGCAGCGTCAAAGTGGCTAGCGGGGCCGGGCAGTACTTC
many,TRBJ1-2,NA,TRBV9,CASSTRDGYGYTF,TGTGCCAGCAGCACCCGGGACGGATATGGCTACACCTTC
once,TRBJ2-3,TRBD2,TRBV20-1,CSANAGTSGSTDTQYF,TGCAGTGCTAACGCCGGGACTAGCGGTAGCACAGATACGCAGTATTTT
few,TRBJ2-2,NA,TRBV7-2,CASSLGQGVFTGELFF,TGTGCCAGCAGCTTAGGGCAGGGAGTGTTTACCGGGGAGCTGTTTTTT
many,TRBJ2-1,TRBD2,TRBV20-1,CSAGPWTSGDNEQFF,TGCAGTGCTGGCCCCTGGACTAGCGGGGACAATGAGCAGTTCTTC
NA,TRBJ2-5,NA,TRBV20-1,CSARVSGQPYQETQYF,TGCAGTGCTAGAGTTTCAGGACAGCCGTACCAAGAGACCCAGTACTTC
NA,TRBJ2-3,NA,TRBV20-1,CSARGLLGVLVDTQYF,TGCAGTGCACGCGGACTCCTGGGGGTACTGGTGGATACGCAGTATTTT
few,TRBJ2-1,NA,TRBV20-1,CSARAFSGPYNEQFF,TGCAGTGCTAGAGCTTTTAGCGGCCCCTACAATGAGCAGTTCTTC
NA,TRBJ1-4,NA,TRBV5-1,CASSLEWQGREKLFF,TGCGCCAGCAGCTTGGAGTGGCAGGGTCGAGAAAAACTGTTTTTT
many,TRBJ2-7,TRBD1,TRBV20-1,CSANRDSSYEQYF,TGCAGTGCTAACCGGGACAGCTCCTACGAGCAGTACTTC
few,TRBJ2-3,NA,TRBV15,CATSRDRRLTQYF,TGTGCCACCAGCAGAGATCGGCGTCTTACGCAGTATTTT
few,TRBJ2-6,NA,TRBV5-4,CASSLGLSSGANVLTF,TGTGCCAGCAGCCTGGGACTCAGCTCTGGGGCCAACGTCCTGACTTTC
many,TRBJ2-5,NA,TRBV9,CASSVAGRGAPGTQYF,TGTGCCAGCAGCGTAGCTGGGCGGGGAGCCCCAGGGACCCAGTACTTC